This T cell receptor beta chain was sequenced for a study of shared clonotypes between healthy human individuals. The test was conducted at deep level. TCRdb's table, derived via immunoSEQ multiplex PCR, lists solely in-frame clones and lacks some. The profile covers some 1 million clones, with more than 65% appearing a single time and about 1.5% taken by the ten largest. The V end was cut by 5 bases, the J end by 3 bases, with 15 bases between. The CDR3 extends over 15 amino acids. CDR1 and CDR2 from the germline V gene are SGHTA and FQGTGA. Points from the study as a whole: Since donors were few, the genetic and exposure-history diversity represented was limited. It was expected that sequencing depth would affect clonotype sharing among donors.

This clone has just one count. No antigen is known for it. The sample consisted of memory CD4+ T cells sorted from blood. Subset given: CD45RA-negative fraction. The TCR sequence derives from a man aged 18-30 years in good health. V is TRBV7-3 and J is TRBJ2-3; the D is unclear. CDR3 loop: CASSLKSLGTDTQYF. In DNA, the CDR3 is TGTGCCAGCAGCCTAAAGTCTTTAGGGACAGATACGCAGTATTTT.